This T cell receptor (beta chain) emerged from a study of blood T cells in healthy people across ages (dated by TCRdb to 2014 to 2015). Notes on the research overall: In model experiments, template switching captured about one uniquely barcoded TCR beta cDNA molecule for every two T cells. The study measured age-related changes in TCR beta repertoire diversity using deep sequencing normalized with unique cDNA molecular identifiers. Donors were grouped into four age groups: young (average approximately 15 years), middle-aged (approximately 41), aged (around 56) and long-lived (around 80). Donors of different ages were randomly distributed across sequencing lanes to avoid experimental bias. For two donors (one aged 18 to 29 and one aged 80 or older), the study analyzed two additional independent replicas of 1 million unique cDNA reads from the same blood draw.

Study-level results and caveats: Because the CMV infection status of the donors was unknown, age-related changes in expanded clonotypes may potentially have been confounded. Observed TCR beta diversity per million T cells fell roughly linearly with age, and a significant reduction was already apparent by age approximately 41. The long-lived group showed more naive CD4+ T cells, fewer expanded clones and increased TCR diversity than the aged group, suggesting age selection. Since profiling was done on bulk unsorted PBMCs, naive and antigen-experienced compartments could not be conclusively compared. The percentage of naive T cells measured by flow cytometry correlated strongly with observed TCR beta diversity. Estimates of total diversity based on one million sequenced T cells were considered lower bounds and underestimates.

In this sample, this clonotype turned up a few times. Its antigen has not been determined. Per-base qualities were not stored, and no clone one base away is much larger. V was cut back by 1 base and J by 2 bases, leaving a gap of 6 bases between them. The CDR1 and CDR2 encoded by the germline V gene are LGHNA and YSLEER. There are 13 amino acids in the CDR3, from cysteine to phenylalanine inclusive. Only the CDR3 region is kept as DNA, spanning 39 bases read in frame from base 1. Library preparation was by 5' RACE. The sequencer listed for this sample is Illumina HiSeq 2500. A second PCR of roughly 7 to 11 cycles was performed with a sample-barcoded 5' primer and a J-beta primer mix. A template-switch 5' adaptor carrying 12 random nucleotides introduced a unique molecular identifier onto each TCR beta cDNA molecule. At least 2.5 million CDR3-containing paired-end reads were obtained from each sample. First-strand cDNA synthesis was performed from all RNA using the Mint cDNA synthesis kit, with priming by a TRBC-specific oligonucleotide. After uracil-DNA glycosylase treatment, a first 18-cycle PCR used universal primers M1SS and BC2_uni_R on all cDNA. From the authors' description of their analysis: Normalization of each sample was performed by random selection of 1 million high-quality reads, each carrying a distinct molecular identifier. Instead of being binned into consensus sequences, reads with shared molecular identifiers were discarded. MiTCR, set to a Q25 quality threshold and the strictest error-elimination algorithm, was used for CDR3 identification, clonotype clustering and error correction. A nonparametric unseen species model with Euler transformation was used to estimate lower-bound total TCR beta diversity. Starting from the raw public reads, TCRdb applied fastp trimming at Q25, assembled clones with MiXCR and retained in-frame beta chains. When rows share a CDR3 protein, they turn into one entry using the most common DNA and genes. The V and J calls were not made by the authors but by TCRdb's processing. The sample has 850,000 to 1,000,000 distinct CDR3 sequences on record, about 53% of them singletons. The ten largest account for about 22% of the sample.

The approximately 41 donors, aged 6 to 90 years, were systemically healthy Caucasian individuals from Russia. Each donor gave 8.5 to 10 milliliters of peripheral blood, collected into EDTA-treated Vacutainer tubes. Ficoll-Paque density-gradient centrifugation was used to isolate PBMCs, with at least 6 million obtained per sample. Trizol reagent was used to extract total RNA from PBMCs, with at least 5.5 micrograms per sample. Naive CD45RAhigh/CD27high T cell percentages were measured by flow cytometry on a PBMC aliquot from every donor. Sequences were obtained from blood. The clonotype was recovered from an older woman in good health. The rearrangement joined TRBV4-3 to TRBJ2-7; the D gene is unclear. This receptor has the CDR3 CASSQGMAYEQYF. The DNA is as follows: TGCGCCAGCAGCCAAGGAATGGCCTACGAGCAGTACTTC.